The rows below give T cell receptor beta chains drawn from one sample of a study of T cells in Graves' hyperthyroidism and ophthalmopathy. TCRdb re-analysed the multiplex PCR reads in MiXCR, keeping a single row per CDR3 protein. Of around 570,000 distinct CDR3 sequences listed, roughly 21% are singletons. Sample: blood. These receptors came from a man aged 35-49 years with Graves' ophthalmopathy. Each CDR3 is given with its conserved first and last residue. The order of the fields is CDR3 protein, CDR3 DNA, J gene, V gene, D gene, clone size. The D gene is left open where the match is weak. Where a row states a size, it is once, few, many or the class of an expanded clone; other rows omit it.

CDR3: CASRGLLLADLTDTQYF
DNA: TGTGCCAGCAGGGGCCTTCTACTAGCGGACCTCACAGATACGCAGTATTTT
J: TRBJ2-3
V: TRBV12-3/TRBV12-4
D: TRBD2
size: few

CDR3: CASSLSYRGLAYEQYF
DNA: TGTGCCAGCAGTTTATCGTACAGGGGGCTCGCCTACGAGCAGTACTTC
J: TRBJ2-7
V: TRBV27
D: TRBD1
size: NA

CDR3: CSSMWSYEQYF
DNA: TGCAGCTCGATGTGGAGCTACGAGCAGTACTTC
J: TRBJ2-7
V: TRBV29-1
D: NA
size: few

CDR3: CSAKTGPYEQYF
DNA: TGCAGTGCTAAGACAGGGCCCTACGAGCAGTACTTC
J: TRBJ2-7
V: TRBV20-1
D: TRBD1
size: few

CDR3: CASSVTRTGAIF
DNA: TGTGCCAGCAGCGTTACTAGGACAGGGGCAATCTTC
J: TRBJ2-1
V: TRBV11-2
D: TRBD1
size: NA

CDR3: CASSRDRVLETQYF
DNA: TGTGCCAGCAGTAGGGACAGGGTGTTGGAGACCCAGTACTTC
J: TRBJ2-5
V: TRBV28
D: TRBD1
size: many

CDR3: CASSTTGAYNEQFF
DNA: TGTGCCAGCAGCACGACAGGGGCCTACAATGAGCAGTTCTTC
J: TRBJ2-1
V: TRBV11-1
D: TRBD1
size: few

CDR3: CASSLRTGGLYGYTF
DNA: TGCGCCAGCAGCCTTCGGACAGGGGGCCTCTATGGCTACACCTTC
J: TRBJ1-2
V: TRBV4-1
D: TRBD1
size: NA

CDR3: CASSRDRGSETQYF
DNA: TGTGCCAGCAGCCGAGACAGGGGATCGGAGACCCAGTACTTC
J: TRBJ2-5
V: TRBV7-2
D: TRBD1
size: NA

CDR3: CASSDVGYTEAFF
DNA: TGTGCCAGCAGCGACGTAGGGTACACTGAAGCTTTCTTT
J: TRBJ1-1
V: TRBV7-3
D: NA
size: few

CDR3: CASSSRRRNEQYF
DNA: TGTGCCAGCAGTTCCCGAAGGCGGAACGAGCAGTACTTC
J: TRBJ2-7
V: TRBV28
D: NA
size: many

CDR3: CSATGTGTNTEAFF
DNA: TGCAGTGCTACCGGGACAGGGACGAACACTGAAGCTTTCTTT
J: TRBJ1-1
V: TRBV20-1
D: TRBD1
size: many

CDR3: CASSQGHAAGELFF
DNA: TGCGCCAGCAGCCAGGGACACGCCGCCGGGGAGCTGTTTTTT
J: TRBJ2-2
V: TRBV4-1
D: NA
size: NA

CDR3: CASRGTRFSYNEQFF
DNA: TGCGCCAGCAGGGGGACTAGATTCTCCTACAATGAGCAGTTCTTC
J: TRBJ2-1
V: TRBV5-1
D: TRBD2
size: NA

CDR3: CASSRGEQQYF
DNA: TGTGCCAGCAGCCGCGGAGAACAGCAGTACTTC
J: TRBJ2-7
V: TRBV11-2
D: NA
size: many

CDR3: CASTQPSADTQYF
DNA: TGTGCCAGCACCCAACCTTCGGCAGATACGCAGTATTTT
J: TRBJ2-3
V: TRBV28
D: NA
size: few

CDR3: CAWSAENTEAFF
DNA: TGTGCCTGGAGTGCAGAGAACACTGAAGCTTTCTTT
J: TRBJ1-1
V: TRBV30
D: NA
size: many

CDR3: CSASLWAGGPDTQYF
DNA: TGCAGTGCTTCCCTATGGGCGGGGGGGCCAGATACGCAGTATTTT
J: TRBJ2-3
V: TRBV20-1
D: TRBD2
size: NA

CDR3: CASSSPGQGVGVAGELFF
DNA: TGTGCCAGCAGTTCCCCGGGACAGGGGGTCGGTGTGGCCGGGGAGCTGTTTTTT
J: TRBJ2-2
V: TRBV6-1
D: TRBD1
size: few

CDR3: CASSTWTGAGSEALF
DNA: TGTGCCAGCAGTACCTGGACAGGGGCGGGCTCTGAAGCTCTCTTT
J: TRBJ1-1
V: TRBV6-1
D: TRBD1
size: NA

CDR3: CSVPRTSSSSYNEQFF
DNA: TGCAGCGTCCCCCGGACCTCCTCCAGCTCCTACAATGAGCAGTTCTTC
J: TRBJ2-1
V: TRBV29-1
D: NA
size: few

CDR3: CATSPDRVGDTQYF
DNA: TGTGCCACCTCACCGGACAGGGTGGGAGATACGCAGTATTTT
J: TRBJ2-3
V: TRBV30
D: TRBD1
size: many

CDR3: CASSQDGGTDHGNTIYF
DNA: TGCGCCAGCAGCCAAGATGGAGGGACAGATCATGGAAACACCATATATTTT
J: TRBJ1-3
V: TRBV4-1
D: TRBD1
size: few

CDR3: CASSPRQGRGSTEAFF
DNA: TGTGCCAGCTCACCCCGACAGGGTCGGGGTTCCACTGAAGCTTTCTTT
J: TRBJ1-1
V: TRBV18
D: TRBD1
size: many

CDR3: CASRPRTSTSYEQYF
DNA: TGTGCCAGTAGGCCCAGAACCTCCACTTCCTACGAGCAGTACTTC
J: TRBJ2-7
V: TRBV11-3
D: NA
size: NA

CDR3: CSVEGGAGELFF
DNA: TGCAGCGTTGAGGGCGGGGCGGGGGAGCTGTTTTTT
J: TRBJ2-2
V: TRBV29-1
D: NA
size: few

CDR3: CASSVGLAGRRVDTQYF
DNA: TGTGCCAGCAGCGTAGGACTAGCGGGAAGGCGAGTGGATACGCAGTATTTT
J: TRBJ2-3
V: TRBV9
D: TRBD2
size: NA

CDR3: CASSEERNQPQHF
DNA: TGTGCCAGCAGTGAAGAGCGCAATCAGCCCCAGCATTTT
J: TRBJ1-5
V: TRBV6-1
D: NA
size: few

CDR3: CSVEGGQGSEAFF
DNA: TGCAGCGTTGAAGGGGGTCAGGGTAGTGAAGCTTTCTTT
J: TRBJ1-1
V: TRBV29-1
D: NA
size: NA

CDR3: CASSPQASSFADTQYF
DNA: TGTGCCAGCAGCCCACAAGCTAGCTCATTCGCAGATACGCAGTATTTT
J: TRBJ2-3
V: TRBV5-4
D: NA
size: NA

CDR3: CASSPRQGLNNEQFF
DNA: TGTGCCAGCAGTCCCCGACAGGGCCTCAACAATGAGCAGTTCTTC
J: TRBJ2-1
V: TRBV6-1
D: TRBD1
size: few

CDR3: CASSGRGGPDYNEQFF
DNA: TGTGCCAGCAGCGGGAGAGGTGGGCCAGACTACAATGAGCAGTTCTTC
J: TRBJ2-1
V: TRBV9
D: NA
size: few

CDR3: CATTPAGTDYNEQFF
DNA: TGTGCCACTACCCCCGCCGGGACAGACTACAATGAGCAGTTCTTC
J: TRBJ2-1
V: TRBV27
D: TRBD1
size: NA

CDR3: CASNPGWGEYWHEQYF
DNA: TGTGCCAGCAACCCCGGGTGGGGGGAGTATTGGCACGAGCAGTACTTC
J: TRBJ2-7
V: TRBV28
D: NA
size: few

CDR3: CATSRPRGAEVNTEAFF
DNA: TGTGCCACCAGCAGACCGCGTGGGGCAGAAGTAAACACTGAAGCTTTCTTT
J: TRBJ1-1
V: TRBV15
D: NA
size: few

CDR3: CASSFLSKDTGELFF
DNA: TGTGCCAGCAGCTTTTTGAGTAAAGACACCGGGGAGCTGTTTTTT
J: TRBJ2-2
V: TRBV5-6
D: NA
size: many

CDR3: CASSLEANEQFF
DNA: TGTGCCAGCAGCTTAGAGGCCAATGAGCAGTTCTTC
J: TRBJ2-1
V: TRBV11-1
D: NA
size: many

CDR3: CASSLGYNNQPQHF
DNA: TGTGCCAGCAGCTTGGGGTATAACAATCAGCCCCAGCATTTT
J: TRBJ1-5
V: TRBV5-6
D: NA
size: NA

CDR3: CASRGALGELFF
DNA: TGTGCCAGCAGAGGTGCTCTCGGGGAGCTGTTTTTT
J: TRBJ2-2
V: TRBV6-2/TRBV6-3
D: NA
size: NA

CDR3: CASSQEGLLSRQGKWRIDGYTF
DNA: TGCGCCAGCAGCCAAGAGGGCCTCCTGTCTCGACAGGGAAAGTGGAGGATAGATGGCTACACCTTC
J: TRBJ1-2
V: TRBV4-1
D: TRBD1
size: many

CDR3: CAISSIIDRGEAFF
DNA: TGTGCCATCAGCTCGATAATCGACAGGGGTGAAGCTTTCTTT
J: TRBJ1-1
V: TRBV10-3
D: TRBD1
size: NA

CDR3: CASSNSGGAQTQYF
DNA: TGTGCCAGCAGTAATAGTGGGGGGGCCCAGACCCAGTACTTC
J: TRBJ2-5
V: TRBV6-1
D: NA
size: few

CDR3: CASTGLAGGNTGELFF
DNA: TGTGCCAGCACGGGACTAGCGGGAGGGAACACCGGGGAGCTGTTTTTT
J: TRBJ2-2
V: TRBV6-1
D: TRBD2
size: NA

CDR3: CAISPIDGLNTEAFF
DNA: TGTGCCATCAGTCCAATCGACGGTTTGAACACTGAAGCTTTCTTT
J: TRBJ1-1
V: TRBV10-3
D: NA
size: few

CDR3: CASSLRAGELFF
DNA: TGTGCCAGCAGCTTAAGGGCCGGGGAGCTGTTTTTT
J: TRBJ2-2
V: TRBV7-3
D: NA
size: many

CDR3: CASSRPPFTGLAGIYEQYF
DNA: TGTGCCAGCTCACGGCCCCCATTTACTGGACTAGCGGGCATCTACGAGCAGTACTTC
J: TRBJ2-7
V: TRBV11-2
D: TRBD2
size: NA

CDR3: CASSVGASGNEDTQYF
DNA: TGTGCCAGCAGCGTAGGTGCTAGCGGGAACGAGGATACGCAGTATTTT
J: TRBJ2-3
V: TRBV9
D: TRBD2
size: few

CDR3: CASSLRASGLLNTEAFF
DNA: TGTGCCAGCAGCTTAAGGGCCTCCGGCCTTCTGAACACTGAAGCTTTCTTT
J: TRBJ1-1
V: TRBV7-9
D: NA
size: many

CDR3: CSVMVVNTEAFF
DNA: TGCAGCGTGATGGTGGTGAACACTGAAGCTTTCTTT
J: TRBJ1-1
V: TRBV29-1
D: NA
size: NA

CDR3: CASSPDSSYNEQFF
DNA: TGTGCCAGCAGCCCGGACAGCTCCTACAATGAGCAGTTCTTC
J: TRBJ2-1
V: TRBV7-9
D: NA
size: many

CDR3: CASSYDGQQIHGYTF
DNA: TGTGCCAGCAGTTACGACGGACAGCAAATCCATGGCTACACCTTC
J: TRBJ1-2
V: TRBV6-6
D: NA
size: few

CDR3: CASSPGRWQTSGNTIYF
DNA: TGTGCCAGCAGCCCAGGGAGATGGCAGACCTCTGGAAACACCATATATTTT
J: TRBJ1-3
V: TRBV7-8
D: NA
size: NA

CDR3: CASSPSGGAGTQYF
DNA: TGTGCCAGCAGCCCTAGCGGGGGGGCCGGGACCCAGTACTTC
J: TRBJ2-5
V: TRBV7-2
D: TRBD2
size: many

CDR3: CASSSQASSYEQYF
DNA: TGTGCCAGCAGCTCACAGGCCAGCTCCTACGAGCAGTACTTC
J: TRBJ2-7
V: TRBV7-9
D: NA
size: NA

CDR3: CASTRQGGAETQYF
DNA: TGTGCCAGCACGCGACAGGGGGGCGCCGAGACCCAGTACTTC
J: TRBJ2-5
V: TRBV7-9
D: TRBD1
size: NA

CDR3: CASSSQSTDTQYF
DNA: TGTGCCAGCAGCTCTCAAAGCACAGATACGCAGTATTTT
J: TRBJ2-3
V: TRBV12-3/TRBV12-4
D: NA
size: many

CDR3: CASSQELGTSTDTQYF
DNA: TGCGCCAGCAGCCAAGAATTAGGGACTAGCACAGATACGCAGTATTTT
J: TRBJ2-3
V: TRBV4-1
D: NA
size: few

CDR3: CSVLPLRQETQYF
DNA: TGCAGCGTCTTGCCGTTACGACAAGAGACCCAGTACTTC
J: TRBJ2-5
V: TRBV29-1
D: NA
size: few

CDR3: CASSSGLAGGHQYF
DNA: TGTGCCAGCAGTTCCGGACTAGCGGGGGGGCATCAGTACTTC
J: TRBJ2-5
V: TRBV12-3/TRBV12-4
D: TRBD2
size: few